One and the same sample provided the 18 T cell receptor beta chains below, sequenced in a study of T cell repertoires in cytomegalovirus infection. Antigens for these TCRs are unknown. TCRdb reanalysed the reads using MiXCR and keeps one entry per CDR3 protein. In the table there are around 200,000 distinct CDR3 sequences, roughly two fifths of which are singletons. The sequencing used CD8+ T cells from cultured PBMCs, collected from culture after CMV antigen stimulation. All receptors come from a human donor in good health (CMV status not recorded). Some clones in this sample may be carry-over from other donors' samples.

CDR3 coding DNA: TGTGCCGCGGGGGAAGCCTACGAGCAGTACTTC. Residues: CAAGEAYEQYF. V gene TRBV27 combines with J gene TRBJ2-7, with 7 bases lining up with TRBD2. The germline V gene has CDR1 MNHEY and CDR2 SMNVEV (reference sequence). The length of the CDR3 is 11 residues. V lost 11 bases to trimming and J lost 2 bases; unmatched junction nucleotides: 3.

In its sample, this clonotype was seen a few times. The chain recombines TRBV5-1 with TRBJ1-1; D is possibly TRBD1 (6 bases). The germline CDR1 and CDR2 sequences are SGHRS and YFSETQ. The CDR3 runs 16 residues. The V end was cut by 5 bases, the J end by 5 bases, with 22 bases between. The CDR3 coding sequence is TGCGCCAGCAGACTCCATCGCGACGGGGGCAGGACTGAAGCTTTCTTT. It encodes CASRLHRDGGRTEAFF.

The table lists this clonotype with a count of one. This chain uses TRBV6-8 with TRBJ1-4, with 7 bases fitting TRBD1. The junction had 19 bases not matched to a gene; V was cut back by 3 bases and J by 0 bases. The CDR3 is 21 amino acids. The germline V gene has CDR1 MNHGY and CDR2 SAAAGT. CDR3 DNA sequence: TGTGCCAGCAGTTATTCGCCTGAATTACAGGGGAGGGGTGCAACTAATGAAAAACTGTTTTTT. Translation: CASSYSPELQGRGATNEKLFF.

This clonotype was counted many times. A junction boundary mismatches the germline segment, possibly from a read error. The chain joins TRBV7-9 to TRBJ1-1, with D perhaps TRBD1 (6 bases). CDR3 length: 14 amino acids. The germline gives CDR1 SEHNR, CDR2 FQNEAQ (reference sequence). The DNA of the CDR3 is TGCTCCGCAGCGGACAGCTCCATGAACACTGAAGCTTTCTTT. Its translation is CSAADSSMNTEAFF.

The sample holds a few counts of this clonotype. This chain connects TRBV7-8 to TRBJ2-3, with 10 bases that match TRBD1. Germline V gene sequence: CDR1 SGHVS, CDR2 FQNEAQ. V trimming: 1 base; J trimming: 6 bases; junction bases outside the gene matches: 7. The CDR3 is 16 amino acids. The CDR3: CASSLEGQGNTDTQYF. CDR3 in DNA: TGTGCCAGCAGCTTAGAGGGACAGGGGAATACCGATACGCAGTATTTT.

The J gene is TRBJ2-7, the V gene TRBV27, with 7 bases fitting TRBD2. Germline trimming cut 0 bases from V and 3 bases from J; bases unmatched to any gene: 8. Germline assignment: CDR1 MNHEY and CDR2 SMNVEV (reference sequence). This CDR3 is built from 16 residues. For the CDR3, the DNA is TGTGCCAGCAGTTTATCTCTCGGGACTAAGATCTACGAGCAGTACTTC. Translated: CASSLSLGTKIYEQYF.

The CDR3 protein is CSARDDWAEIQPPYNEQFF. The CDR3 DNA reads TGCAGTGCTAGAGACGACTGGGCCGAGATCCAGCCCCCCTACAATGAGCAGTTCTTC. The chain combines TRBV20-1 with TRBJ2-1; D is undetermined. This CDR3 spans 19 amino acids. Trimming left V 0 bases short and J 2 bases short, with 23 bases between. Germline V gene lookup returns CDR1 DFQATT and CDR2 SNEGSKA (reference sequence).

The genes are TRBV2 and TRBJ1-2, with D hard to call. Germline-derived CDR1 and CDR2 are SNHLY and FYNNEI. V lost 7 bases and J lost 0, with 9 bases in between. The CDR3 has 13 residues. The DNA for the CDR3 is TGTGCCAGCATAGGACCTACTAACTATGGCTACACCTTC. It translates to CASIGPTNYGYTF.

This chain connects TRBV7-9 to TRBJ2-4; 8 bases fit TRBD1. V was pared by 5 bases and J by 4 bases, with 19 bases of the junction left unmatched. Germline V gives CDR1 SEHNR, CDR2 FQNEAQ (reference sequence). The CDR3 has 19 residues. The CDR3 loop reads CASSDRYRGQGEGKNIQYF. CDR3 coding DNA: TGTGCCAGCAGCGACAGATACAGAGGACAGGGCGAGGGGAAAAACATTCAGTACTTC.

This clonotype was seen a single time. The V gene is TRBV24-1, the J gene TRBJ2-3, with D unresolved. Trimming pared 2 bases from V and 0 bases from J, leaving 11 bases between. This CDR3 region has 16 residues. Germline values: CDR1 KGHDR, CDR2 SFDVKD. CDR3 in amino acids: CATSDSPRASTDTQYF. In nucleotides, the CDR3 is TGTGCCACCAGTGATTCTCCGAGAGCTAGCACAGATACGCAGTATTTT.

In its sample, this clonotype was seen a few times. The chain combines TRBV12-3 or TRBV12-4 with TRBJ1-4; TRBD1 might be the D (5 bases). The length of the CDR3 is 18 residues. Trimming cost V 6 bases and J 0 bases, with 20 bases left between them. CDR3 DNA: TGTGCCAGCAGCCAAATCCGGCCAGGGCGGGCAACTAATGAAAAACTGTTTTTT. As protein: CASSQIRPGRATNEKLFF.

V is TRBV7-8 and J is TRBJ2-7, with 8 bases matching TRBD2. Germline V lookup: CDR1 SGHVS, CDR2 FQNEAQ. Losses at the gene ends were 2 bases for V and 6 bases for J; bases not matched to a gene: 9. CDR3 length: 15 residues. CDR3 DNA sequence: TGTGCCAGCAGCTTAATCGGCGGGAGGACAGTCGAGCAGTACTTC. This translates into CASSLIGGRTVEQYF.

This clonotype has more than one count but fewer than ten. The V call is TRBV7-9, the J call TRBJ1-2; 12 nucleotides agree with TRBD1. Germline trimming cut 4 bases from V and 8 bases from J; bases unmatched to any gene: 11. The CDR3 extends over 16 amino acids. Germline V gene data show CDR1 as SEHNR and CDR2 as FQNEAQ (reference sequence). CDR3 in DNA: TGTGCCAGCAGCTCGTACCGGGACAGGGGGCCGTGGGGCTACACCTTC. Encoded protein: CASSSYRDRGPWGYTF.

Concerning this clonotype: A read error may explain this, as a much larger clone is one base away. The chain carries TRBV7-8 and TRBJ1-1; no firm D call. The CDR3 sequence is 14 residues long. V was clipped by 4 bases and J by 0 bases, with 9 bases between them. The germline gives CDR1 SGHVS, CDR2 FQNEAQ. The CDR3 nucleotides read TGTGCCAGCAGCTCGCGGTGGATGAACACTGAAGCTTTCTTT. Protein sequence: CASSSRWMNTEAFF.

The V and J genes are TRBV7-6 and TRBJ1-2; 7 nucleotides align to TRBD1. The germline CDR1 and CDR2 sequences are SGHVS and FNYEAQ. CDR3 length: 16 amino acids. The junction had 13 bases not matched to a gene; V was cut back by 6 bases and J by 3 bases. CDR3 amino acids: CASRGTGAKEDYGYTF. The CDR3 DNA reads TGTGCCAGCAGGGGAACAGGGGCCAAGGAGGACTATGGCTACACCTTC.

This clonotype came up many times. V usage is TRBV2 and J usage is TRBJ1-1; D is undetermined. V was clipped by 2 bases and J by 7 bases, with 14 bases between them. Per germline, CDR1 SNHLY and CDR2 FYNNEI. This CDR3 spans 14 amino acids. The CDR3 is CASSESGSRSEAFF. The CDR3 DNA sequence: TGTGCCAGCAGTGAATCCGGGAGTAGGAGTGAAGCTTTCTTT.

This clonotype was seen a few times. The chain couples TRBV11-2 to TRBJ2-7; either TRBD1 or TRBD2 may supply D (5 bases each). The CDR3 length is 15 residues. Trimming removed 0 bases from V and 2 bases from J, with 11 bases in between. Germline V lookup: CDR1 SGHAT, CDR2 FQNNGV. The CDR3 DNA reads TGTGCCAGCAGCTTAGAAGGGTCGGGACCCTACGAGCAGTACTTC. Protein product: CASSLEGSGPYEQYF. The full variable domain, rest sourced from reference TRBV11-2 and TRBJ2-7, is EAGVAQSPRYKIIEKRQSVAFWCNPISGHATLYWYQQILGQGPKLLIQFQNNGVVDDSQLPKDRFSAERLKGVDSTLKIQPAKLEDSAVYLCASSLEGSGPYEQYFGPGTRLTVT.

The rearrangement uses TRBV27 and TRBJ2-7; 12 nucleotides line up with TRBD2. J lost 4 bases, V lost 4 bases, and 8 bases had no gene match. There are 16 residues in the CDR3. Germline V gene data show CDR1 as MNHEY and CDR2 as SMNVEV (reference sequence). This chain's CDR3 is CASSYGGGLAGYEQYF. DNA for the CDR3: TGTGCCAGCAGTTACGGAGGTGGACTAGCGGGGTACGAGCAGTACTTC.